This is a list of T cell receptor beta chains from one sample in a study of blood T cell repertoires in COVID-19. Some clones are missing from TCRdb's copy, which holds only in-frame ones; the method was immunoSEQ multiplex PCR. Of around 62,000 clones listed, approximately 94% are singletons. Input material: peripheral blood. These receptors all stem from a man between 65 and 79 years old with active COVID-19. Each CDR3 is given with its conserved first and last residue. A D gene is named only where the DNA matches it firmly. Size is stated for part of the rows, as once, few or many counts, or as a class when the clone is expanded.

V: TRBV4-1; J: TRBJ2-5; size: once; D: .; DNA: TGCGCCAGCAGCCAAGGGAATACAGGGCGAGAGACCCAGTACTTC; CDR3: CASSQGNTGRETQYF
V: TRBV24-1; J: TRBJ2-5; size: once; D: TRBD1; DNA: TGTGCCACCAGTGATCACACAGGGGGCGGGGAGACCCAGTACTTC; CDR3: CATSDHTGGGETQYF
V: TRBV7-6; J: TRBJ2-1; size: .; D: TRBD2; DNA: TGTGCCAGCAGCCGGGACTGGGGGGGAGGTGAGCAGTTCTTC; CDR3: CASSRDWGGGEQFF
V: TRBV10-3; J: TRBJ2-3; size: .; D: .; DNA: TGTGCCATCAGTGAGCCAGGGAGGGGCGAGTCAGGGGCAGATACGCAGTATTTT; CDR3: CAISEPGRGESGADTQYF
V: TRBV2; J: TRBJ2-1; size: .; D: TRBD1; DNA: TGTGCCACCAGGACAGGGTCGTACAATGAGCAGTTCTTC; CDR3: CATRTGSYNEQFF
V: TRBV3-1/TRBV3-2; J: TRBJ2-5; size: .; D: TRBD2; DNA: TGTGCCAGCAGCCAATCGGGACTAGCGGGTTCAGGGACCCAGTACTTC; CDR3: CASSQSGLAGSGTQYF
V: TRBV2; J: TRBJ2-2; size: .; D: .; DNA: TGTGCCAGCAGAGACAGGACCACCGGGGAGCTGTTTTTT; CDR3: CASRDRTTGELFF
V: TRBV19; J: TRBJ2-1; size: .; D: .; DNA: TGTGCCAGTAGTACCTCACAGGGCAATGAGCAGTTCTTC; CDR3: CASSTSQGNEQFF
V: TRBV12-3/TRBV12-4; J: TRBJ1-6; size: .; D: .; DNA: TGTGCCAGCAGCCGGGATTATAATTCACCCCTCCACTTT; CDR3: CASSRDYNSPLHF
V: TRBV14; J: TRBJ1-2; size: .; D: .; DNA: TGTGCCAGCAGCCAATTGTCTGACAGGCCCGCCTATGGCTACACCTTC; CDR3: CASSQLSDRPAYGYTF